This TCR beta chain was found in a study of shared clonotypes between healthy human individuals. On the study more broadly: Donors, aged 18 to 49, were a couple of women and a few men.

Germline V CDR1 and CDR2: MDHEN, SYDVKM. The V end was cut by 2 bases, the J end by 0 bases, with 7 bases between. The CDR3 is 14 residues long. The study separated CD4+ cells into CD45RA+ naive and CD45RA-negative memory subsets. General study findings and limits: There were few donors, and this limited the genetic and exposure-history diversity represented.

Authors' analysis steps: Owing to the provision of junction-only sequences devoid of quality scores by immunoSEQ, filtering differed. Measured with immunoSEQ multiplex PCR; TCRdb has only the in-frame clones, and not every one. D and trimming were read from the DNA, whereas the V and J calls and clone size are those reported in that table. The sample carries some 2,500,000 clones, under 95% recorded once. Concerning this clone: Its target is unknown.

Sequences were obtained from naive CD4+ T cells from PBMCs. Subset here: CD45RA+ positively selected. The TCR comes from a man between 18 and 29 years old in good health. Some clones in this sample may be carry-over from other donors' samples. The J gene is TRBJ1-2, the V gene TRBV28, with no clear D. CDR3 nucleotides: TGTGCCAGCAGTTTAGCGCAGGCTAACTATGGCTACACCTTC. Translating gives CASSLAQANYGYTF.